This T cell receptor (beta chain) appears in the sequencing data of a study of a mutant IDH1 vaccine in newly diagnosed glioma. The overall study: Scheduled for weeks 1, 3, 5, 7, 11, 15, 19 and 23, eight vaccinations were given to patients. Following radiotherapy alone, or alongside temozolomide cycles, vaccination was started after an interval of 4-6 weeks. Of the patients given treatment, around 60% were male and 37.5% were female, and a mean age of around 38 years was recorded. Broader study findings: Alterations occurring in top peripheral T cell clonotypes seemed unrelated to pseudoprogression.

The repertoire was sequenced with immunoSEQ multiplex PCR; TCRdb's copy has only in-frame clones and lacks some. The repertoire consists of about 42,000 clones, with 70% to 90% occurring once and the leading ten covering over 1.5%. As concerns this clone: What it binds is unknown.

This sample's time point: week 5, during vaccination. Vaccination comprised doses that each held 300 ug of mutant IDH1 20-mer peptide, plus topical imiquimod. Sequenced material: PBMCs, taken from a glioma patient whose treatment included an IDH1 peptide vaccine. The TCR comes from a man aged 40-49 years with glioma.

The CDR3 region has the DNA TGTGCCAGCAGCCCCCAGGGACTAGGAGGGGGGGCAGATACGCAGTATTTT. Encoded protein: CASSPQGLGGGADTQYF. J is TRBJ2-3 and V is TRBV7-3; the match to TRBD2 covers 8 bases. Germline V gene sequence: CDR1 SGHTA, CDR2 FQGTGA. Trimming at V came to 5 bases and at J to 4 bases, leaving 14 bases not matched to a gene. This CDR3 has 17 residues.